A single sample is the source of the 28 T cell receptor beta chains below, sequenced in a study of blood T cell repertoires in COVID-19. Clones were read by immunoSEQ multiplex PCR, and TCRdb kept only the in-frame ones, dropping some. The sample contains about 190,000 clones, roughly 80% of which appear only once. Sequencing input: PBMCs or T cells enriched from blood (not recorded which). These receptors all come from a woman between 25 and 40 years old who had recovered from COVID-19.

The V gene is TRBV5-1, the J gene TRBJ2-7, with 11 bases fitting TRBD1. V lost 9 bases to trimming and J lost 2 bases; unmatched junction nucleotides: 7. In germline, CDR1 is SGHRS, CDR2 YFSETQ. There are 14 residues in the CDR3. The CDR3 DNA reads as TGCGCCACCCGAGGACAGGGGGCTCCCTACGAGCAGTACTTC. Its protein product is CATRGQGAPYEQYF.

The CDR3 here is CATSRALLKTGELFF. In nucleotides, the CDR3 is TGTGCCACCAGCAGAGCACTTCTGAAAACCGGGGAGCTGTTTTTT. The V call is TRBV15, the J call TRBJ2-2; D uncertain. CDR3 length: 15 residues. Germline CDR1 and CDR2: LNHNV and YYDKDF (reference sequence). Trimming pared 1 base from V and 5 bases from J, leaving 11 bases between.

This sequence joins TRBV12-5 and TRBJ2-3, with 15 bases that match TRBD2. This CDR3 contains 18 residues. Trimming took 5 bases from V and 5 from J; bases not matched to a gene: 11. Germline assignment: CDR1 LGHNT and CDR2 FRNRAP. CDR3 amino acids: CASGKGLAGGVFQDTQYF. In DNA form, the CDR3 reads TGTGCTAGTGGTAAGGGACTAGCGGGAGGAGTGTTTCAAGATACGCAGTATTTT.

The V call is TRBV5-5, the J call TRBJ1-2; 9 bases are a match to TRBD1. Trimming cost V 0 bases and J 4 bases; bases outside gene matches: 1. Per germline, CDR1 SGHKS and CDR2 YYEKEE (reference sequence). The CDR3 has 14 amino acids. CDR3 sequence: CASSLEQGAYGYTF. CDR3 DNA: TGTGCCAGCAGCTTGGAACAGGGGGCCTATGGCTACACCTTC.

The rearrangement uses TRBV28 and TRBJ2-7; the D is unclear. The CDR3 is made up of 15 amino acids. The germline V and J ends were trimmed by 2 bases and 0 bases, with 11 bases remaining between them. Germline loops: CDR1 MDHEN, CDR2 SYDVKM. CDR3 bases: TGTGCCAGCAGTTTAGCTAGTATGAGCTCCTACGAGCAGTACGTC. As protein: CASSLASMSSYEQYV.

The gene calls are TRBV24-1 and TRBJ1-5; maybe TRBD1 (6 bases). The CDR3 is 14 amino acids. V was clipped by 4 bases and J by 7 bases, with 13 bases between them. The germline V gene has CDR1 KGHDR and CDR2 SFDVKD. CDR3 in amino acids: CATSDTGFRQPQHF. The CDR3 bases are TGTGCCACCAGTGACACAGGGTTTCGGCAGCCCCAGCATTTT.

This clone has a single count. This rearrangement joins TRBV7-2 to TRBJ1-6, with a weak D call TRBD1 (5 bases). CDR3 length equals 15 residues. Germline V CDR1 and CDR2: SGHTA, FQGNSA. With 1 base removed from V and 9 bases from J, the gap between germline ends came to 13 bases. As DNA, the CDR3 is TGTGCCAGCAGCTTAGAGGCTCGGGGGATTTCACCCCTCCACTTT. It yields the protein CASSLEARGISPLHF.

The rearrangement links TRBV28 to TRBJ2-7, with 11 positions matching TRBD1. With V trimmed by 6 bases and J by 7 bases, 20 bases remained unmatched. This CDR3 spans 18 amino acids. CDR1 MDHEN and CDR2 SYDVKM come from the germline V gene. The CDR3 sequence: CASSTTGTGGIRLWEQYV. The CDR3 coding sequence is TGTGCCAGCAGCACCACCGGGACAGGGGGGATACGTCTCTGGGAGCAGTACGTC.

This rearrangement joins TRBV19 to TRBJ2-3, with 8 bases matching TRBD2. Germline CDR1 LNHDA, CDR2 SQIVND (reference sequence). There are 16 residues in the CDR3. J gave up 2 bases and V 3 bases, and 7 bases lay outside the gene matches. The CDR3 loop reads CASSIPSGGTTDTQYF. The DNA for the CDR3 is TGTGCCAGTAGTATTCCCAGCGGGGGAACCACAGATACGCAGTATTTT.

The gene calls are TRBV3-1 (or the pseudogene TRBV3-2) and TRBJ2-5; the D is unclear. The V and J ends lost 0 bases and 3 bases respectively, with 8 bases between them. The CDR3 consists of 14 residues. Germline values: CDR1 LGHDT, CDR2 YNNKEL (reference sequence). The CDR3 spells CASSQDLIEETQYF. CDR3 sequence (DNA): TGTGCCAGCAGCCAAGATCTTATTGAAGAGACCCAGTACTTC.

The V call is TRBV2, the J call TRBJ2-3; perhaps TRBD2 as D (6 bases). This CDR3 is built from 11 residues. CDR1 SNHLY and CDR2 FYNNEI come from the germline V gene. The V and J ends lost 10 bases and 8 bases respectively, with 13 bases between them. CDR3 region: CATYRGGTQYF. The CDR3 bases are TGTGCCACATACCGGGGAGGTACGCAGTATTTT.

In this sample, this clone turned up a few times. The chain joins TRBV18 to TRBJ2-5; D is possibly TRBD2 (6 bases). The CDR3 is made up of 13 amino acids. Trimming took off 3 bases at V and 9 bases at J, with 14 bases between the two ends. Germline CDR1 and CDR2: KGHSH and LQKENI. The CDR3 DNA reads TGTGCCAGCTCACCGGAGGGAATGGGGGCCCAGTACTTC. Amino acids: CASSPEGMGAQYF.

The V gene is TRBV2, the J gene TRBJ1-5, with 8 bases identical to TRBD1. V dropped 4 bases and J dropped 4; count of bases not matched to a gene: 6. From germline, CDR1 is SNHLY and CDR2 FYNNEI. This CDR3 is built from 15 residues. For the CDR3, the DNA is TGTGCCAGCAGTGGGGGGACAGGTCGTAATCAGCCCCAGCATTTT. It codes for CASSGGTGRNQPQHF.

This chain uses TRBV9 with TRBJ1-2; TRBD1 agrees at 9 bases. The V gene end was trimmed by 3 bases and the J gene end by 3 bases; junction bases not matched to a gene: 9. CDR1 and CDR2 from the germline V gene are SGDLS and YYNGEE. This CDR3 has 16 residues. CDR3 in amino acids: CASSAVPGQGHYGYTF. As DNA, the CDR3 is TGTGCCAGCAGCGCAGTCCCGGGACAGGGCCACTATGGCTACACCTTC.

This chain connects TRBV5-1 to TRBJ2-1; TRBD2 agrees at 8 bases. CDR1 and CDR2 from the germline V gene are SGHRS and YFSETQ. The V and J ends lost 0 bases and 3 bases, in that order; junction bases with no gene match: 5. The CDR3 is made up of 16 amino acids. The CDR3, as DNA: TGCGCCAGCAGCTTGGCCCCGGGAGGGGGCTACAATGAGCAGTTCTTC. It encodes CASSLAPGGGYNEQFF.

This rearrangement joins TRBV2 to TRBJ2-1; 9 bases agree with TRBD2. J gave up 8 bases and V 7 bases, and 12 bases lay outside the gene matches. CDR1 and CDR2 from the germline V gene are SNHLY and FYNNEI. This CDR3 spans 15 amino acids. The DNA for the CDR3 is TGTGCCAGCACCAACGGGGTAGCGGGAGTTCATGAGCAGTTCTTC. Translated, it gives CASTNGVAGVHEQFF.

The count of this clone is one. The CDR3 coding sequence is TGTGCCACCAGTGATACCCGTGGAGGGGGCGGGTTTCAGCCCCAGCATTTT. Translating gives CATSDTRGGGGFQPQHF. The rearrangement uses TRBV24-1 and TRBJ1-5, with 7 bases identical to TRBD1. Germline V gene sequence: CDR1 KGHDR, CDR2 SFDVKD. Trimming removed 3 bases from V and 6 bases from J; junction bases left unmatched: 13. The length of the CDR3 is 17 residues.

The V call is TRBV19, the J call TRBJ1-2; TRBD1 matches 9 bases. V lost 5 bases to trimming and J lost 4 bases; unmatched junction nucleotides: 8. The CDR3 has 15 residues. Germline CDR1 LNHDA, CDR2 SQIVND (reference sequence). CDR3 in amino acids: CASSPGDRAPYGYTF. In nucleotides, the CDR3 is TGTGCCAGTAGTCCTGGGGACAGGGCCCCCTATGGCTACACCTTC.

This clone was seen more than once but under ten times. The gene calls are TRBV19 and TRBJ1-5, with D perhaps matching TRBD1 (5 bases). Germline V gives CDR1 LNHDA, CDR2 SQIVND (reference sequence). The germline V and J ends were trimmed by 10 bases and 2 bases, with 15 bases remaining between them. The CDR3 has 14 amino acids. The CDR3 nucleotides read TGTGCCACCCAGGGTAGCTCCCGCAATCAGCCCCAGCATTTT. Protein product: CATQGSSRNQPQHF.

J is TRBJ2-5 and V is TRBV19; perhaps TRBD1 as D (6 bases). This CDR3 has 12 amino acids. V was cut by 6 bases and J by 4 bases, with 9 bases left in between. The germline V gene encodes CDR1 LNHDA and CDR2 SQIVND (reference sequence). The CDR3 spells CASRGAGETQYF. For the CDR3, the DNA is TGTGCCAGTAGGGGGGCCGGAGAGACCCAGTACTTC.

CDR3 DNA sequence: TGTGCCAGTAAGGTACAGGGGATAGGTGGAAACACCATATATTTT. The encoded protein is CASKVQGIGGNTIYF. The chain joins TRBV28 to TRBJ1-3; TRBD1 matches 7 bases. CDR3 length: 15 residues. V was pared by 9 bases and J by 3 bases, with 11 bases of the junction left unmatched. Germline V CDR1 and CDR2: MDHEN, SYDVKM.

The chain is built from TRBV7-2 and TRBJ1-1; D might be TRBD1 (5 bases). Germline CDR1 and CDR2: SGHTA and FQGNSA. V lost 5 bases, J lost 4 bases, and 23 bases lay in between. The CDR3 runs to 17 residues. The DNA for the CDR3 is TGTGCCAGCAGCCGGCCAGGGCAGGGCCAAAGGGGCACTGAAGCTTTCTTT. Its protein is CASSRPGQGQRGTEAFF.

This chain connects TRBV18 to TRBJ1-5; D perhaps matches TRBD1 (5 bases). The CDR3 sequence is 15 residues long. CDR1 KGHSH and CDR2 LQKENI come from the germline V gene. Trimming pared 3 bases from V and 6 bases from J, leaving 15 bases between. The CDR3, as DNA: TGTGCCAGCTCACCTGAGGGGAGGGGAGGTCAGCCCCAGCATTTT. Translating it yields CASSPEGRGGQPQHF.

J is TRBJ1-4 and V is TRBV5-4, with TRBD1 as a possible D gene (5 bases). There are 15 residues in the CDR3. Germline CDR1 SGHNT, CDR2 YYREEE (reference sequence). Trimming pared 4 bases from V and 0 bases from J, leaving 10 bases between. In DNA, the CDR3 is TGTGCCAGCAGCCCCGGGGGAACAACTAATGAAAAACTGTTTTTT. This sequence encodes CASSPGGTTNEKLFF.

Here the CDR3 reads CASIFDRANYGYTF. CDR3 bases: TGTGCCAGCATCTTTGACAGAGCTAACTATGGCTACACCTTC. The rearrangement joins TRBV2 to TRBJ1-2; D perhaps matches TRBD1 (5 bases). There are 14 residues in the CDR3. V gave up 7 bases and J gave up 0 bases, with 12 bases separating them. Germline V gene data show CDR1 as SNHLY and CDR2 as FYNNEI.

The rearrangement uses TRBV30 and TRBJ1-5, with no clear D. The V end was cut by 0 bases, the J end by 4 bases, with 13 bases between. Germline values: CDR1 GTSNPN, CDR2 SVGIG (reference sequence). CDR3 length: 15 amino acids. For the CDR3, the DNA is TGTGCCTGGAGTGTATCGGGGATAGCGAATCAGCCCCAGCATTTT. Its translation is CAWSVSGIANQPQHF.

V usage is TRBV19 and J usage is TRBJ2-5; 8 bases match TRBD1. Germline V gene lookup returns CDR1 LNHDA and CDR2 SQIVND (reference sequence). CDR3 length: 14 residues. V dropped 1 base and J dropped 3; count of bases not matched to a gene: 1. The CDR3 nucleotides are TGTGCCAGTAGTATAGGGACAGGGAAAGAGACCCAGTACTTC. It codes for CASSIGTGKETQYF.

The rearrangement joins TRBV18 to TRBJ1-3; unclear D gene. Trimming took off 3 bases at V and 0 bases at J, with 15 bases between the two ends. This CDR3 region has 17 residues. CDR1 and CDR2 from the germline V gene are KGHSH and LQKENI. The CDR3 coding sequence is TGTGCCAGCTCACCCCCAGGCGCCCCAACCTCTGGAAACACCATATATTTT. Amino acid sequence: CASSPPGAPTSGNTIYF.